The rows below give T cell receptor beta chains drawn from one sample of a study of identifying expanded T cells in peripheral blood. Only in-frame clones appear in the TCRdb table, and some are missing; sequencing was by immunoSEQ multiplex PCR. The repertoire holds about 53,000 clones, with around 83% as singletons. Sequencing input: blood. These receptors were collected from a person aged 18 to 70 in good health. The CDR3 runs from the conserved cysteine through the conserved F or W. A D gene is named only where the DNA matches it firmly. Only part of the rows carry a size: once, few, many, or a class if the clone is expanded.

TRBJ2-5,-,TRBV7-2,-,TGTGCCAGCAGCTTAGACAGAGAGACCCAGTACTTC,CASSLDRETQYF
TRBJ1-2,-,TRBV10-3,-,TGTGCCATCGGTATCGACGGAACTAACTATGGCTACACCTTC,CAIGIDGTNYGYTF
TRBJ2-7,TRBD2,TRBV4-1,-,TGCGCCAGCAGCCAAGTTCATACGGGAGGGCCAAAGAACGAGCAGTACTTC,CASSQVHTGGPKNEQYF
TRBJ1-1,TRBD1,TRBV18,-,TGTGCCAGCTCAACTCCAGGGGGGGCCGAAGCTTTCTTT,CASSTPGGAEAFF
TRBJ2-1,TRBD1,TRBV19,once,TGTGCCAGTAGGGTGGGACAGTCTTCAAATGAGCAGTTCTTC,CASRVGQSSNEQFF
TRBJ1-2,-,TRBV5-1,-,TGCGCCAGCAGCTTGGGCGGGATACTCTATGGCTACACCTTC,CASSLGGILYGYTF
TRBJ1-1,TRBD1,TRBV29-1,-,TGCAGCGGTAACAGGGGGCTGAACACTGAAGCTTTCTTT,CSGNRGLNTEAFF
TRBJ2-5,-,TRBV30,-,TGTGCCTGGGAGGACATGCGAGCCCAGTACTTC,CAWEDMRAQYF
TRBJ1-2,-,TRBV28,-,TGTGCCAGCAGTTTGGGAGTGGGGGGCTACACCTTC,CASSLGVGGYTF
TRBJ1-3,-,TRBV7-2,-,TGTGCCAGCAGCTTAGAGGGCGTCCCGGGTGGAAACACCATATATTTT,CASSLEGVPGGNTIYF
TRBJ1-5,-,TRBV19,-,TGTGCCAGTAGTCCCGTATACAATCAGCCCCAGCATTTT,CASSPVYNQPQHF
TRBJ2-2,-,TRBV7-8,large,TGTGCCAGCAGCCCGACGAGCGCGGCCACCGGGGAGCTGTTTTTT,CASSPTSAATGELFF
TRBJ1-1,-,TRBV5-1,-,TGCGCCAGCAGCTTGGACAGGGAGGGCACTGAAGCTTTCTTT,CASSLDREGTEAFF
TRBJ1-3,-,TRBV7-6,-,TGTGCCAGCAGCTTAGAGTCCGGTCGAGGAAACACCATATATTTT,CASSLESGRGNTIYF
TRBJ1-1,-,TRBV25-1,-,TGTGCCAGCAGTGAGACGATTCCGGGACACCACACTGAAGCTTTCTTT,CASSETIPGHHTEAFF
TRBJ1-5,-,TRBV6-1,few,TGTGCCAGCAGTTTACAGGGAACCCAGCATTTT,CASSLQGTQHF
TRBJ2-5,TRBD1,TRBV28,-,TGTGCCAGCAGTGAACAGGGGGCGCGGGAGACCCAGTACTTC,CASSEQGARETQYF
TRBJ2-5,-,TRBV5-6,-,TGTGCCAGCAGCTTTAGTACTAGTTGGGAGACCCAGTACTTC,CASSFSTSWETQYF
TRBJ2-1,TRBD2,TRBV29-1,-,TGCAGCCTATCACGGAACCCAAATGAAACAGCGAGTGCAGGACTAGCGGGAGTGAATGAGCAGTTCTTC,CSLSRNPNETASAGLAGVNEQFF
TRBJ2-1,TRBD2,TRBV7-2,few,TGTGCCAGCAGCTTAGCCCCCGGGACTAGCGTCTTGCGTGAGCAGTTCTTC,CASSLAPGTSVLREQFF
TRBJ2-2,-,TRBV2,-,TGTGCCAGCAGAGCTAGCGAGGGTTGGACCGGGGAGCTGTTTTTT,CASRASEGWTGELFF
TRBJ2-7,-,TRBV11-3,-,TGTGCCAGCAGCTTAACGCGGGTGGGCACCTACGAGCAGTACTTC,CASSLTRVGTYEQYF
TRBJ1-5,TRBD1,TRBV27,-,TGTGCCAGCAGTTTAGTCGGGACAGCATACAATCAGCCCCAGCATTTT,CASSLVGTAYNQPQHF
TRBJ2-2,TRBD1,TRBV11-2,once,TGTGCCAGCAGCTATGGGACAGGGTTAATAGGGGAGCTGTTTTTT,CASSYGTGLIGELFF
TRBJ2-1,TRBD1,TRBV18,-,TGTGCCAGCTCACCAAGGGGGACAGGGGGTAAGGGTGAGCAGTTCTTC,CASSPRGTGGKGEQFF
TRBJ1-2,-,TRBV7-9,once,TGTGCCAGCAGCTTAGGTGCAAACTATGGCTACACCTTC,CASSLGANYGYTF
TRBJ2-3,-,TRBV7-2,-,TGTGCCAGCAGTTCAGCGGCAGATACGCAGTATTTT,CASSSAADTQYF
TRBJ2-3,-,TRBV18,-,TGTGCCAGCTCACCCCCCTGGGGAGATACGCAGTATTTT,CASSPPWGDTQYF